A selection of T cell receptor beta chains follows, all from one sample in a study of cytomegalovirus exposure and HLA in healthy donors. Repertoires were generated with immunoSEQ multiplex PCR, while TCRdb's copy carries only in-frame clones and drops some. The repertoire holds 350,000 or so clones, roughly 85% seen once, with over 0.8% in the top ten. Source material: PBMCs. Receptors originate from a woman under 30 in good health and CMV-seronegative. The CDR3 runs from the conserved cysteine through the conserved F or W. Each record gives: J gene, D gene, clone size, V gene, CDR3 DNA, CDR3 protein. The D gene is left open where the match is weak. Size is stated for part of the rows, as once, few or many counts, or as a class when the clone is expanded.

TRBJ2-7 . . TRBV5-1 TGCGCCAGCAGCTCCCGGGACAACTCCCAGGAGCAGTACTTC CASSSRDNSQEQYF
TRBJ2-7 . few TRBV6-1 TGTGCCAGCACGAGACAGCTAACCTACGAGCAGTACTTC CASTRQLTYEQYF
TRBJ1-1 TRBD1 . TRBV19 TGTGCCAGTAGCCCGACAGGGGAGAACACTGAAGCTTTCTTT CASSPTGENTEAFF
TRBJ2-7 . once TRBV29-1 TGCAGCGTGACCAAACAGATATCCGAGCAGTACTTC CSVTKQISEQYF
TRBJ1-1 TRBD1 . TRBV4-1 TGCGCCAGCAGCCAATTACTGGACAGGGCGACTGAAGCTTTCTTT CASSQLLDRATEAFF
TRBJ2-5 . . TRBV9 TGTGCCAGCAGCGCTGGAGGGGAGACCCAGTACTTC CASSAGGETQYF
TRBJ2-3 TRBD2 . TRBV27 TGTGCCAGCCCCGGGTCTAGCGGGAGGGGGGGCACAGATACGCAGTATTTT CASPGSSGRGGTDTQYF
TRBJ2-3 TRBD2 . TRBV6-1 TGTGCCAGCAGTGAAAGGGCGGGAGGGAGCGATACGCAGTATTTT CASSERAGGSDTQYF
TRBJ2-1 TRBD2 . TRBV5-1 TGCGCCAGCAGCCAAGCGGGAGAGGCCTACAATGAGCAGTTCTTC CASSQAGEAYNEQFF
TRBJ2-5 . . TRBV2 TGTGCCAGCAGTGGCGGGGTGCAACAAGAGACCCAGTACTTC CASSGGVQQETQYF
TRBJ2-3 . . TRBV7-3 TGTGCCAGCAGCCTTAATGGCCGCACAGATACGCAGTATTTT CASSLNGRTDTQYF
TRBJ1-2 . . TRBV5-5 TGTGCCAGCAGCAAAATTCCGGGGGACTATGGCTACACCTTC CASSKIPGDYGYTF
TRBJ1-5 TRBD1 once TRBV27 TGTGCCAGCAAATCGGGACAGGGAGGGTATAGCAATCAGCCCCAGCATTTT CASKSGQGGYSNQPQHF
TRBJ1-1 TRBD1 . TRBV27 TGTGCCAGCAGTTTATCCAAGGGACAGGGACACACTGAAGCTTTCTTT CASSLSKGQGHTEAFF
TRBJ2-2 TRBD2 once TRBV5-1 TGCGCCAGCAGCCTTAGCGGGAGGAACACCGGGGAGCTGTTTTTT CASSLSGRNTGELFF
TRBJ2-1 . few TRBV7-2 TGTGCCAGCAGCTTGCCGAGACAGCCCAATGAGCAGTTCTTC CASSLPRQPNEQFF
TRBJ1-5 . . TRBV18 TGTGCCAGCTCAATTCAGGGTAACAGCAATCAGCCCCAGCATTTT CASSIQGNSNQPQHF
TRBJ2-1 TRBD2 . TRBV27 TGTGCCAGCACGGTAGCGGGAGGTTACAATGAGCAGTTCTTC CASTVAGGYNEQFF
TRBJ2-5 TRBD2 . TRBV4-2 TGTGCCAGCAGCCAAGATGGACTAGCGGGAGTGGCGGAGACCCAGTACTTC CASSQDGLAGVAETQYF
TRBJ1-5 . once TRBV5-1 TGCGCCAGCAGCTTGGTGGGGGGAGGTCAGCCCCAGCATTTT CASSLVGGGQPQHF
TRBJ2-1 . few TRBV14 TGTGCCAGCAGCCAAGACCGGCAGGGTGAGCAGTTCTTC CASSQDRQGEQFF
TRBJ2-7 TRBD2 . TRBV7-2 TGTGCCAGCAGCGAAGGACTAGCGGACTACGAGCAGTACTTC CASSEGLADYEQYF